This TCR beta chain was captured by sequencing in a study of blood T cells in healthy people across ages. Study details: Template switching picked up about one barcoded beta molecule for each two T cells.

CDR1 is MRHNA and CDR2 is SNTAGT in the germline V gene. V gave up 6 bases and J gave up 0 bases, with 12 bases separating them. The CDR3 extends over 16 amino acids. With a J-beta primer mix and a sample-barcoded 5' primer, a second PCR ran about 7 to 12 cycles. TCRdb itself ran the 5' RACE reads through MiXCR, one entry per CDR3 protein. The table lists 1.5 million or so distinct CDR3 sequences, 40% to 50% of them singletons. This clonotype was seen a handful of times. No antigen is known for it. Findings and caveats of the study: In long-lived donors, naive CD4+ cell counts and diversity exceeded those of aged donors. The study lacked donor CMV status, which possibly confounded expanded clonotype changes.

This receptor was identified in a woman under 30 in good health. The chain is built from TRBV6-4 and TRBJ1-6, with unresolved D. Input material: blood. The CDR3 DNA sequence: TGTGCCAGCAGCCCTCGAGGGAGCTCCTATAATTCACCCCTCCACTTT. It translates to CASSPRGSSYNSPLHF.